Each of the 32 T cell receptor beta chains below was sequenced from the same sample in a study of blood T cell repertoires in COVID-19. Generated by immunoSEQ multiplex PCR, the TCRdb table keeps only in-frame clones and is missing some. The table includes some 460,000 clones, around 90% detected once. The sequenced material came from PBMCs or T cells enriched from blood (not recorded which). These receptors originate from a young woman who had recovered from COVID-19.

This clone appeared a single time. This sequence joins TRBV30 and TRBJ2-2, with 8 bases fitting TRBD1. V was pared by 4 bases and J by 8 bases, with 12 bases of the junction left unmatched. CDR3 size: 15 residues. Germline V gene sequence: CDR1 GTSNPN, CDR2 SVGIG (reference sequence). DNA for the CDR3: TGTGCCTGGACTCCTAAGGCAGGGGGCCTTGGGGAGCTGTTTTTT. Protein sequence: CAWTPKAGGLGELFF. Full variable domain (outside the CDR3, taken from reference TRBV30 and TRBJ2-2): SQTIHQWPATLVQPVGSPLSLECTVEGTSNPNLYWYRQAAGRGLQLLFYSVGIGQISSEVPQNLSASRPQDRQFILSSKKLLLSDSGFYLCAWTPKAGGLGELFFGEGSRLTVL.

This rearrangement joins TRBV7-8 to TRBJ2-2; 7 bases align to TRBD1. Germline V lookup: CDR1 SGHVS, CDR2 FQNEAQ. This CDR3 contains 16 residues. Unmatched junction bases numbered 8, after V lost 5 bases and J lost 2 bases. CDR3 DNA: TGTGCCAGCAGCCCTGACAGGGTTCTCAACACCGGGGAGCTGTTTTTT. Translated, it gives CASSPDRVLNTGELFF. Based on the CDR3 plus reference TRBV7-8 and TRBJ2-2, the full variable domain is GAGVSQSPRYKVAKRGQDVALRCDPISGHVSLFWYQQALGQGPEFLTYFQNEAQLDKSGLPSDRFFAERPEGSVSTLKIQRTQQEDSAVYLCASSPDRVLNTGELFFGEGSRLTVL.

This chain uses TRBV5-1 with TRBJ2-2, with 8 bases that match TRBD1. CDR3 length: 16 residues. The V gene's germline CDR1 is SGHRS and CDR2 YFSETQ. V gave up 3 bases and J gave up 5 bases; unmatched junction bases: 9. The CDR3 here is CASSSGQGSRTGELFF. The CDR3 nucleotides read TGCGCCAGCAGCTCTGGACAGGGATCTCGGACCGGGGAGCTGTTTTTT.

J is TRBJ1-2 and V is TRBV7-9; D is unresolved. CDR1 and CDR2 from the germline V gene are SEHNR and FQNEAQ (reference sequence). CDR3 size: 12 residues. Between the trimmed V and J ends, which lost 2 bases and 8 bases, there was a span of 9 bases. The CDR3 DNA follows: TGTGCCAGCAGCTTATGGGAGGGAGGCTACACCTTC. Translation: CASSLWEGGYTF.

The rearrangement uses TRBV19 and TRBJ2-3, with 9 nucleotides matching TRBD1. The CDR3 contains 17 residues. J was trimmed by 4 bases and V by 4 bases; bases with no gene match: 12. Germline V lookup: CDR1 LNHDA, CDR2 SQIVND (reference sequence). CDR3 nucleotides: TGTGCCAGTAGTAGTATAATAGCCGGGACAGGGTCAGATACGCAGTATTTT. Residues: CASSSIIAGTGSDTQYF. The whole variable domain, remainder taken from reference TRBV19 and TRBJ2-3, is DGGITQSPKYLFRKEGQNVTLSCEQNLNHDAMYWYRQDPGQGLRLIYYSQIVNDFQKGDIAEGYSVSREKKESFPLTVTSAQKNPTAFYLCASSSIIAGTGSDTQYFGPGTRLTVL.

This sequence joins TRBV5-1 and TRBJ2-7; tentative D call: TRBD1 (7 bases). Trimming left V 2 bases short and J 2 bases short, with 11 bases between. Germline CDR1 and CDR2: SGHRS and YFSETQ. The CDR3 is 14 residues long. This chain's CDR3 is CASSFQGGAYEQYF. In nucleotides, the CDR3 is TGCGCCAGCAGCTTTCAGGGGGGAGCCTACGAGCAGTACTTC.

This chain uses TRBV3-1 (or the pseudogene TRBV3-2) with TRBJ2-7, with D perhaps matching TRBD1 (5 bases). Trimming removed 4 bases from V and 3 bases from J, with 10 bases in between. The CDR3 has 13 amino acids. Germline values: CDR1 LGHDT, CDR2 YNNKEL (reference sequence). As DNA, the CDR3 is TGTGCCAGCAGCCCTTGGACAAGCTACGAGCAGTACTTC. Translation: CASSPWTSYEQYF.

The CDR3 reads CSGQGANTEAFF. The CDR3 DNA reads TGCAGCGGCCAAGGGGCGAACACTGAAGCTTTCTTT. The chain recombines TRBV29-1 with TRBJ1-1; TRBD1 is a possible D gene (5 bases). The CDR3 is made up of 12 amino acids. V lost 7 bases, J lost 1 base, and 10 bases lay in between. Germline assignment: CDR1 SQVTM and CDR2 ANQGSEA.

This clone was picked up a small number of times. CDR3: CASSPRDSHNEQFF. The CDR3, as DNA: TGTGCCAGTAGTCCCCGGGACAGCCACAATGAGCAGTTCTTC. V is TRBV19 and J is TRBJ2-1; the match to TRBD1 covers 7 bases. Germline lookup yields CDR1 LNHDA and CDR2 SQIVND (reference sequence). The CDR3 length is 14 residues. Trimming at V came to 5 bases and at J to 5 bases, leaving 6 bases not matched to a gene.

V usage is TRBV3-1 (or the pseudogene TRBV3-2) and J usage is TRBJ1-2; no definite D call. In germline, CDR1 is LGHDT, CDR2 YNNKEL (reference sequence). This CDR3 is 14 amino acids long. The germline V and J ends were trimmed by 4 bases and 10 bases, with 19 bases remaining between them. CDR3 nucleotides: TGTGCCAGCAGCCCCCGATCCCGACGAGAGGTCTACACCTTC. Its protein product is CASSPRSRREVYTF.

Here the CDR3 DNA reads TGTGCCAGCAGTTACTCGATCGCGACTGAAGCTTTCTTT. This gives the protein CASSYSIATEAFF. The chain uses TRBV6-2 or TRBV6-3 and TRBJ1-1, with unresolved D. V lost 0 bases to trimming and J lost 5 bases, with 7 bases between them. The CDR3 consists of 13 residues. The germline V gene has CDR1 MNHEY and CDR2 SVGEGT.

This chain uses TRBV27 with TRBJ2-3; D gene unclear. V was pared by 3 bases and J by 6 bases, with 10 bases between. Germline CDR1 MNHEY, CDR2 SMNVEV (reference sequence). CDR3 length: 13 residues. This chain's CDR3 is CASSFSTSDTQYF. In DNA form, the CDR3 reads TGTGCCAGCAGTTTTTCAACATCCGATACGCAGTATTTT.

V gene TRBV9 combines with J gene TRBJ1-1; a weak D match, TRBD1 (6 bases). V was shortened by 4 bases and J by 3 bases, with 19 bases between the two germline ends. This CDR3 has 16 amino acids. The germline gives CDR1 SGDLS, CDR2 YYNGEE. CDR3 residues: CASSPDGGLEYTEAFF. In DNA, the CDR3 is TGTGCCAGCAGCCCCGACGGGGGGCTGGAGTACACTGAAGCTTTCTTT.

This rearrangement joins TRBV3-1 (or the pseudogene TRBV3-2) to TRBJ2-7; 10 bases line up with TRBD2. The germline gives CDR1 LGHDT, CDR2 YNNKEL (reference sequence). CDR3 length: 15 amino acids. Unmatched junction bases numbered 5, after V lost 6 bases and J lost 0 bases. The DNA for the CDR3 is TGTGCCAGCAGGCTTCGGACTAGCGGCTCCTACGAGCAGTACTTC. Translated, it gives CASRLRTSGSYEQYF.

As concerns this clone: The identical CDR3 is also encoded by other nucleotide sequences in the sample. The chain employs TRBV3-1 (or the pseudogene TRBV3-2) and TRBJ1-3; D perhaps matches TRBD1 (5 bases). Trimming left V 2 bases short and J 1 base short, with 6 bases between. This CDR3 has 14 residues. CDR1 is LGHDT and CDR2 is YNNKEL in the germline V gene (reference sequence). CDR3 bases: TGTGCCAGCAGCCAAAGGGGATCTGGAAACACCATATATTTT. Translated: CASSQRGSGNTIYF.

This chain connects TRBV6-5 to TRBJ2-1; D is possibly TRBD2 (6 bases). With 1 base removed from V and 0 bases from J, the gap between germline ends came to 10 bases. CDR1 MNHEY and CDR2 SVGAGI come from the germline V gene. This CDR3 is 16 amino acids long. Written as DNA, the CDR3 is TGTGCCAGCAGTTACTGGGGGGTTAGCTCCTACAATGAGCAGTTCTTC. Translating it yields CASSYWGVSSYNEQFF.

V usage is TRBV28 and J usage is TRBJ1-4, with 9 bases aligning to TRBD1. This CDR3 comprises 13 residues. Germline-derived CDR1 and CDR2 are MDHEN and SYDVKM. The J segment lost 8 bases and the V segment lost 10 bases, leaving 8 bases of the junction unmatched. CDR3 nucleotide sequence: TGTGCCACCACCGGGACAGGGTACGAAAAACTGTTTTTT. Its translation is CATTGTGYEKLFF.

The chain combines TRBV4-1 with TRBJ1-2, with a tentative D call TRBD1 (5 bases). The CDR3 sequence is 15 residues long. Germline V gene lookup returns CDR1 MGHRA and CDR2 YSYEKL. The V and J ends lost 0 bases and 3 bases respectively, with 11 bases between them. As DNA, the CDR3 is TGCGCCAGCAGCCAAGAAGACAGCTCCGACTATGGCTACACCTTC. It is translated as CASSQEDSSDYGYTF.

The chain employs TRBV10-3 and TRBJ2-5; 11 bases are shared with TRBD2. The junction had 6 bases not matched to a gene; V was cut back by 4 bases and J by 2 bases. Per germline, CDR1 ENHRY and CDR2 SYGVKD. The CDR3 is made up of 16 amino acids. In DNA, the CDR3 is TGTGCCATCAGTGTTACTAGCGGGGGTAGTCAAGAGACCCAGTACTTC. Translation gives CAISVTSGGSQETQYF.

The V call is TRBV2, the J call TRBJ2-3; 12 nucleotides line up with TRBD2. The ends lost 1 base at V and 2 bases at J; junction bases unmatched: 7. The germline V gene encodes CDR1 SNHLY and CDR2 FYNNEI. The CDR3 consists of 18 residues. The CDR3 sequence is CASSEGLAGVPLTDTQYF. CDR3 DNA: TGTGCCAGCAGTGAAGGACTAGCGGGGGTTCCACTCACAGATACGCAGTATTTT.

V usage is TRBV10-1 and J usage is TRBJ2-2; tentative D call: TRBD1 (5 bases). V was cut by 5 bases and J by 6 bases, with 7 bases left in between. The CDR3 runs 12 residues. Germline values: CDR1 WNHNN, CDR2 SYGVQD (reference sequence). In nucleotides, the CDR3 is TGCGCCAGCAGTACAGGTTCCGGGGAGCTGTTTTTT. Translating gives CASSTGSGELFF.

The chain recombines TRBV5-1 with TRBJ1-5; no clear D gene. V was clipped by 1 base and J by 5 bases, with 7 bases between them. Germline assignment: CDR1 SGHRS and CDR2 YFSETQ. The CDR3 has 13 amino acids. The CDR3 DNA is TGCGCCAGCAGCTTGAATTCAGATCAGCCCCAGCATTTT. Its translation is CASSLNSDQPQHF.

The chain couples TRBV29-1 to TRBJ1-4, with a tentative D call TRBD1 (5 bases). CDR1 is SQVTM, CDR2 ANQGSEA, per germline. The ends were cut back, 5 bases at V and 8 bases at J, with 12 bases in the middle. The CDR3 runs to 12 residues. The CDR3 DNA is TGCAGCGTTTGGGGGGGTGAGGAAAAACTGTTTTTT. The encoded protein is CSVWGGEEKLFF.

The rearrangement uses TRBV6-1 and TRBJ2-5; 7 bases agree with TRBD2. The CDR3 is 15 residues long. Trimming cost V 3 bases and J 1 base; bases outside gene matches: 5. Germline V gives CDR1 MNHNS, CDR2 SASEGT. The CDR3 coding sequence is TGTGCCAGCAGTGACCGGGGGAGGGGCCAAGAGACCCAGTACTTC. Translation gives CASSDRGRGQETQYF.

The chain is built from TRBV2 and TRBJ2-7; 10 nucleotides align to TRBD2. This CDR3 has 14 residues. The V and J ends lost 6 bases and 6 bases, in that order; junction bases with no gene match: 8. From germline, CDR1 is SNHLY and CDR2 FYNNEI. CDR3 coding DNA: TGTGCCAGCAGCGCTAGCGGGGGATTAGGCGAGCAGTACTTC. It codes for CASSASGGLGEQYF.

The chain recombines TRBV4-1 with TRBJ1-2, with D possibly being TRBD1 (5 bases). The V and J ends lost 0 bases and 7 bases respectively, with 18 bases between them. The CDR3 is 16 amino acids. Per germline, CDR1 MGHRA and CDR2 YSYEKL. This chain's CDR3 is CASSQEGGSSLFGYTF. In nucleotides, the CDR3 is TGCGCCAGCAGCCAAGAGGGGGGATCAAGCCTCTTTGGCTACACCTTC.

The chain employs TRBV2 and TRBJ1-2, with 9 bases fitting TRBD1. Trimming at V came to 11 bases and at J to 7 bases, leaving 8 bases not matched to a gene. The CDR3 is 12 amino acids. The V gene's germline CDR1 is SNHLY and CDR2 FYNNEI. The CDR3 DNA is TGTGCCGGACAGGGGTGGGGTGGTGGCTACACCTTC. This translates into CAGQGWGGGYTF.

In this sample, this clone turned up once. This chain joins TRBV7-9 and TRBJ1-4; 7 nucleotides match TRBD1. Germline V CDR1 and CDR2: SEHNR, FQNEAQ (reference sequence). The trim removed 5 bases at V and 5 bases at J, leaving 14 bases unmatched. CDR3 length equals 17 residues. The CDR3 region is CASSPRQGVRRNEKLFF. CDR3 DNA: TGTGCCAGCAGCCCCAGACAGGGTGTAAGGCGGAATGAAAAACTGTTTTTT. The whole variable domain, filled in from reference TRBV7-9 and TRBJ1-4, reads DTGVSQNPRHKITKRGQNVTFRCDPISEHNRLYWYRQTLGQGPEFLTYFQNEAQLEKSRLLSDRFSAERPKGSFSTLEIQRTEQGDSAMYLCASSPRQGVRRNEKLFFGSGTQLSVL.

CDR3 bases: TGTGCCAGCAGTTCCCAGGGGGCCGGAGATACGCAGTATTTT. It codes for CASSSQGAGDTQYF. The chain employs TRBV28 and TRBJ2-3; 8 bases are a match to TRBD1. This CDR3 contains 14 residues. Germline assignment: CDR1 MDHEN and CDR2 SYDVKM. Trimming took 4 bases from V and 5 from J; bases not matched to a gene: 5.

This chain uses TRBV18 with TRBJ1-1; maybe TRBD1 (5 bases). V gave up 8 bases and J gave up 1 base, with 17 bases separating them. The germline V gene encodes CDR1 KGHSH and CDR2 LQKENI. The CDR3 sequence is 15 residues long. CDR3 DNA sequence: TGTGCCAGCCTCCAAAGTGGGCAGGGGAACACTGAAGCTTTCTTT. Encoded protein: CASLQSGQGNTEAFF. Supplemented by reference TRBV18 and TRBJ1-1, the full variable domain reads NAGVMQNPRHLVRRRGQEARLRCSPMKGHSHVYWYRQLPEEGLKFMVYLQKENIIDESGMPKERFSAEFPKEGPSILRIQQVVRGDSAAYFCASLQSGQGNTEAFFGQGTRLTVV.

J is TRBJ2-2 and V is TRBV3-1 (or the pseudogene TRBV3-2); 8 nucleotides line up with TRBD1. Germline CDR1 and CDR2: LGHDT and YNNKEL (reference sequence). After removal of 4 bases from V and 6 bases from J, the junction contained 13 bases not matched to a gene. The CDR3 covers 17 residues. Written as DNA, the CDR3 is TGTGCCAGCAGCCCATGGACAGGGATGATTGGAGCCGGGGAGCTGTTTTTT. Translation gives CASSPWTGMIGAGELFF.

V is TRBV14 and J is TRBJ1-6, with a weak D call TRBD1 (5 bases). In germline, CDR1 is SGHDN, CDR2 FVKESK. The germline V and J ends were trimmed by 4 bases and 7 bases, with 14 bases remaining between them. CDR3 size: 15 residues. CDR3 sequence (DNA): TGTGCCAGCAGCCCCCGGGGGGAATTGAATTCACCCCTCCACTTT. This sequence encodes CASSPRGELNSPLHF.